This TCR beta chain appears in the sequencing data of a study of technical replicates of blood from several donors. TCRdb keeps only in-frame clones here, not all; method: immunoSEQ multiplex PCR. The data show under 65,000 clones, approximately 94% seen once. This CDR3 has 16 residues. V lost 1 base to trimming and J lost 8 bases, with 18 bases between them. Germline assignment: CDR1 MGHRA and CDR2 YSYEKL. The material sequenced was T cells isolated from PBMCs. The chain couples TRBV4-1 to TRBJ2-1; D perhaps matches TRBD2 (6 bases). The receptor's source is a human donor in good health. The CDR3 reads CASSQGAGLRKDEQFF. The DNA of the CDR3 is TGCGCCAGCAGCCAAGGTGCGGGACTCAGGAAGGATGAGCAGTTCTTC.